Sequencing of this T cell receptor (beta chain) was carried out in a study of blood T cell repertoires in COVID-19. The CDR3 runs to 17 residues. The germline CDR1 and CDR2 sequences are SNHLY and FYNNEI. V lost 6 bases, J lost 2 bases, and 20 bases lay in between. Data came from immunoSEQ multiplex PCR; TCRdb stores just in-frame clones and leaves some out. The sample lists 250,000 to 350,000 clones, 70% to 90% occurring once. Sequencing was carried out using peripheral blood. This chain uses TRBV2 with TRBJ2-1; the D gene is possibly TRBD1 (6 bases). The sequence came from a human donor with COVID-19, enrolled during active disease. The donor label of this sample is uncertain. The CDR3 protein is CASSHTQGTGPYNEQFF. In DNA, the CDR3 is TGTGCCAGCAGCCATACACAGGGAACGGGGCCCTACAATGAGCAGTTCTTC.